The 3 T cell receptor beta chains given below trace back to one sample, sequenced in a study of CD8+ T cells in alopecia areata. Extraction and reverse transcription of RNA yielded cDNA as the sequencing template. Profiled with immunoSEQ multiplex PCR; TCRdb holds only in-frame clones, not every one. The repertoire has 170,000 or so clones, about 55% of them found once; the top ten carry 10% to 13%. Treatment defined: oral pan-JAK inhibitor, 5-10 mg twice daily. The source was CD8+ T cells sorted from blood, collected at week 24, from a patient treated with tofacitinib. Receptors originate from a human donor with alopecia areata.

This chain connects TRBV13 to TRBJ2-6; TRBD2 is a possible D gene (6 bases). Deletions cut 5 bases from V and 1 base from J, with 18 bases between. The CDR3 runs 18 residues. Germline V gives CDR1 PRHDT, CDR2 FYEKMQ (reference sequence). CDR3 region: CASSHWGGPGSGANVLTF. The CDR3 DNA sequence: TGTGCCAGCAGCCACTGGGGAGGCCCAGGTTCTGGGGCCAACGTCCTGACTTTC.

The chain uses TRBV25-1 and TRBJ1-6; D unclear. CDR1 is MGHDK and CDR2 is SYGVNS in the germline V gene. The CDR3 totals 12 residues. The V and J ends lost 4 bases and 7 bases respectively, with 5 bases between them. In DNA form, the CDR3 reads TGTGCCAGCAGTGGACCCAATTCACCCCTCCACTTT. Residues: CASSGPNSPLHF.

The gene calls are TRBV9 and TRBJ2-3, with a weak D call TRBD2 (6 bases). The germline V gene has CDR1 SGDLS and CDR2 YYNGEE. CDR3 length equals 15 residues. V was shortened by 4 bases and J by 0 bases, with 12 bases between the two germline ends. The CDR3 DNA is TGTGCCAGCAGCCCCACAGGACTAAGCACAGATACGCAGTATTTT. Amino acid sequence: CASSPTGLSTDTQYF.